These T cell receptor beta chains were read from a single sample in a study of blood T cell repertoires in COVID-19. Sequencing was performed with immunoSEQ multiplex PCR; in TCRdb, only in-frame clones are kept and a portion is missing. The data contain 200,000 to 250,000 clones, around 83% of them singletons. Input material: peripheral blood. These receptors all come from a man aged 50 to 59 with active or convalescent COVID-19. The CDR3 runs from the conserved cysteine through the conserved F or W. The D gene is left open where the match is weak. Clone size, where shown, is once, few, many, or a class for clones that have expanded.

>TRBV11-1|TRBJ1-1|-|15|-
CASSLALAGETEAFF
TGTGCCAGCAGCTTAGCGCTCGCAGGGGAGACTGAAGCTTTCTTT
>TRBV10-3|TRBJ1-1|-|14|TRBD1
CAISSLDRAGEAFF
TGTGCCATCAGTTCATTGGACAGGGCGGGTGAAGCTTTCTTT
>TRBV7-8|TRBJ2-5|-|17|-
CASSAPLPRGPKETQYF
TGTGCCAGCAGCGCACCCCTCCCGCGGGGGCCTAAAGAGACCCAGTACTTC
>TRBV24-1|TRBJ2-5|few|16|TRBD1
CATSDIRDRGQETQYF
TGTGCCACCAGTGATATCCGGGACAGGGGGCAGGAGACCCAGTACTTC
>TRBV6-6|TRBJ2-2|-|13|TRBD2
CASNSGGARELFF
TGTGCCAGCAATAGCGGGGGGGCTCGGGAGCTGTTTTTT
>TRBV5-1|TRBJ1-2|-|14|-
CASSLLTGYYGYTF
TGCGCCAGCAGCTTGCTCACAGGGTATTATGGCTACACCTTC
>TRBV2|TRBJ1-5|few|15|TRBD1
CASSERQGVNQPQHF
TGTGCCAGCAGTGAACGCCAGGGGGTAAATCAGCCCCAGCATTTT
>TRBV7-4|TRBJ1-4|-|15|-
CASSTHRVTNEKLFF
TGTGCCAGCAGCACGCACAGGGTCACCAATGAAAAACTGTTTTTT
>TRBV4-1|TRBJ1-4|-|16|TRBD1
CASSLRNQGVDEKLFF
TGCGCCAGCAGCCTCCGAAATCAGGGGGTGGATGAAAAACTGTTTTTT
>TRBV5-4|TRBJ2-5|-|16|-
CASSGGSGRGQWTQYF
TGTGCCAGCAGCGGTGGGTCAGGACGGGGTCAGTGGACCCAGTACTTC
>TRBV28|TRBJ1-2|-|14|TRBD1
CASSSPGQASGYTF
TGTGCCAGCAGTTCCCCGGGACAGGCCTCCGGCTACACCTTC
>TRBV2|TRBJ2-1|-|15|-
CASSEVFPAYNEQFF
TGTGCCAGCAGTGAAGTCTTTCCAGCCTACAATGAGCAGTTCTTC